This T cell receptor beta chain was retrieved from a study of CD8 T cells in ankylosing spondylitis. Concerning this clonotype itself: The antigen remains undetermined.

Quantitative 5'-RACE was performed with molecular barcodes, and it yielded the TCR beta libraries. In TCRdb, the 5' RACE reads were re-called with MiXCR into one record per CDR3 protein. The sample has 130,000 or so distinct CDR3 sequences; 17% are singletons. Trimming at V came to 6 bases and at J to 1 base, leaving 5 bases not matched to a gene. The CDR3 runs 15 residues. The germline CDR1 and CDR2 sequences are MNHNS and SASEGT. Findings and caveats of the study: What seemed typical of ankylosing spondylitis blood was a TCR beta motif built from under 10 highly homologous variants.

The sequence came from a male donor with ankylosing spondylitis. The chain is built from TRBV6-1 and TRBJ2-3; 9 bases fit TRBD2. The sequenced material came from blood, either unsorted or a sorted T cell fraction (not recorded which). The CDR3 DNA reads TGTGCCAGCAGCCCTTGGACTAGCGGCACAGATACGCAGTATTTT. It translates to CASSPWTSGTDTQYF.